This T cell receptor beta chain was identified during a study of OX40 agonist ivuxolimab in advanced cancers. At the level of the study: Participants, roughly 81% male, averaged roughly 60 years of age, ranging from about 23 to 80.

Study outcomes and limitations: The average count of expanded clones was higher among CD8+ T cells than among CD4+. Among the nonresponders, some also had low normalized T-cell clonal expansion.

Of note for this clone: What it recognizes is unknown.

Profiled with immunoSEQ multiplex PCR; TCRdb holds only in-frame clones, not every one. The sample includes approximately 46,000 clones, approximately 86% seen only once; the top ten take about 11%. This sequence was found in an adult with an advanced solid tumor such as melanoma, head and neck, liver or kidney cancer. The sample here was CD4+ or CD8+ T cells sorted from blood, taken in a trial of the OX40 agonist ivuxolimab.

The CDR3 DNA reads as TGTGCCAGCAGCTTAGTAGAGGGGGCGCAGAGGTATGGCTACACCTTC. This translates into CASSLVEGAQRYGYTF. The genes are TRBV7-2 and TRBJ1-2; 7 nucleotides align to TRBD1. The CDR3 extends over 16 amino acids. J was trimmed by 5 bases and V by 1 base; bases with no gene match: 10. Germline lookup yields CDR1 SGHTA and CDR2 FQGNSA.